This T cell receptor (beta chain) was recovered during a study of blood T cell repertoires in COVID-19. The wider study: Whether acute or convalescent, the COVID-19 samples came from the United States, Italy and Spain. PBMCs, B-cell-depleted T cells, or T cells provided the cDNA or gDNA that made up the material.

The CDR3 extends over 15 amino acids. V dropped 5 bases and J dropped 5; count of bases not matched to a gene: 9. Germline lookup yields CDR1 SEHNR and CDR2 FQNEAQ (reference sequence). Original analysis: Counts of nucleated cells, estimated from reference gene primer amplification, were obtained. The method was immunoSEQ multiplex PCR; TCRdb's version includes in-frame clones alone and lacks a portion of them. V and J calls and clone size are those listed in that table; D and trimming were worked out from the DNA. The top ten clones hold 9% to 15% of a sample with 200,000 to 250,000 clones, 86% of them seen once. The sample holds a few counts of this clone.

The receptor's source is an elderly man with acute or convalescent COVID-19. Sample: peripheral blood. The rearrangement links TRBV7-9 to TRBJ1-2; 9 bases line up with TRBD1. This CDR3 is CASSLWTGVGYGYTF. For the CDR3, the DNA is TGTGCCAGCAGCCTCTGGACAGGGGTGGGTTATGGCTACACCTTC.